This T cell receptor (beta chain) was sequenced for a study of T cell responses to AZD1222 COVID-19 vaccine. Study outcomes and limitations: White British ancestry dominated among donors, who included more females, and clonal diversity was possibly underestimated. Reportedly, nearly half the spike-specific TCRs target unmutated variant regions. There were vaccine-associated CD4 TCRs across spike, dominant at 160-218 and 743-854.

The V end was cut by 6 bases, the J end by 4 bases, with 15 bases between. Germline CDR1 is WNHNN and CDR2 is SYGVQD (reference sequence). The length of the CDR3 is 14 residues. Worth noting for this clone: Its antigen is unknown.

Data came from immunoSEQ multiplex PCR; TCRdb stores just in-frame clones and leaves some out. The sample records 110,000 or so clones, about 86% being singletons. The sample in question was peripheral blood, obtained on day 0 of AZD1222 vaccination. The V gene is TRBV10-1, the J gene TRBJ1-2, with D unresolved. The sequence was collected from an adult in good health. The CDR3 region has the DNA TGCGCCAGCAGGATTTTTGGATTCGCCTATGGCTACACCTTC. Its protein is CASRIFGFAYGYTF.